This T cell receptor beta chain was observed in a study of blood T cell repertoires in COVID-19. The germline gives CDR1 SGHTA, CDR2 FQGTGA. V was pared by 1 base and J by 9 bases, with 13 bases between. The CDR3 loop spans 14 amino acids. Authors' analysis steps: Estimates of nucleated cell counts were drawn from the amplification of reference gene primers. Sequencing was performed with immunoSEQ multiplex PCR; in TCRdb, only in-frame clones are kept and a portion is missing. The V and J calls and the clone size are those of that table, but D and trimming were determined from the DNA. The sample contains about 91,000 clones, about 75% of which appear only once. This clone is medium-sized within its sample.

This rearrangement joins TRBV7-3 to TRBJ2-1; D might be TRBD2 (6 bases). The material sequenced was peripheral blood. This clonotype was sampled from a woman at least 80 years old with acute or convalescent COVID-19. The CDR3 region has the DNA TGTGCCAGCAGCTTAATGGGGGGATGGACTGAGCAGTTCTTC. Translated, it gives CASSLMGGWTEQFF.